The entry below describes one T cell receptor beta chain. Its antigen is unidentified. The data are from a study of graft-versus-host responses after intestinal transplantation. Study overall: Recipients obtained multivisceral, liver-intestinal, or isolated intestinal transplants. The study gave all recipients anti-thymocyte globulin induction, then tacrolimus and steroids for 2 to 3 years.

J was trimmed by 6 bases and V by 4 bases; bases with no gene match: 6. The CDR3 has 15 residues. CDR1 and CDR2 from the germline V gene are LGHNA and YSLEER. Libraries were prepared by immunoSEQ multiplex PCR; TCRdb keeps only in-frame clonotypes and omits some of them. The data contain about 93,000 clones, roughly 93% of them singletons. Sequencing used unstimulated CD8+ T cells sorted from spleen or lymph node cells, obtained before intestinal transplant. The TCR originated in a human donor who received an intestinal transplant. This chain uses TRBV4-3 with TRBJ2-1; TRBD2 aligns across 10 bases. This CDR3 is CASSPGLAEANEQFF. For the CDR3, the DNA is TGCGCCAGCAGCCCCGGACTAGCGGAGGCCAATGAGCAGTTCTTC.